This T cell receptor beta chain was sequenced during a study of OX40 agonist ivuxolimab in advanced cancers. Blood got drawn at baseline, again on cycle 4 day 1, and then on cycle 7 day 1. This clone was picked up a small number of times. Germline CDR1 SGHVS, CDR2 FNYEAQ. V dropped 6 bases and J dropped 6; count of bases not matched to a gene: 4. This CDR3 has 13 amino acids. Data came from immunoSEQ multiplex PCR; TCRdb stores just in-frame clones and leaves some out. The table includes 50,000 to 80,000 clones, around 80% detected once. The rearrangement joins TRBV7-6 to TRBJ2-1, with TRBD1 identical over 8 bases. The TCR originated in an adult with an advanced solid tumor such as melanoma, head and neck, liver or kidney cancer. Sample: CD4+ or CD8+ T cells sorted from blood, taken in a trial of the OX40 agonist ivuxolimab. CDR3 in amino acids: CASRVTGGNEQFF. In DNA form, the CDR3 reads TGTGCCAGCAGGGTAACAGGGGGCAATGAGCAGTTCTTC.